This T cell receptor (beta chain) appears in the sequencing data of a study of cytomegalovirus exposure and HLA in healthy donors. Study-wide results and caveats: Within the data, a cluster of highly shared sequence variants was likely a sequencing artifact.

Germline assignment: CDR1 SGHAT and CDR2 FQNNGV. CDR3 size: 14 residues. Trimming cost V 5 bases and J 2 bases, with 12 bases left between them. About this clone itself: What it binds is unknown.

This PCR relied on a set of 60 Vbeta primers and 13 Jbeta primers. Produced via immunoSEQ multiplex PCR; TCRdb's table is partial and in-frame only. This sample carries some 120,000 clones, 70% of them seen once, and the ten largest clones take 8% to 9.5%. Material for sequencing was PBMCs. The gene calls are TRBV11-2 and TRBJ1-1; TRBD1 is a possible D gene (6 bases). This receptor was obtained from a man younger than 45 in good health and CMV-seropositive. CDR3 residues: CASSQQGRNTEAFF. CDR3 in DNA: TGTGCCAGCAGCCAACAGGGACGCAACACTGAAGCTTTCTTT.